Given below is one TCR beta chain in context. The sample comes from a study of identical twins. TCRdb independently ran MiXCR on the 5' RACE reads; one entry per CDR3 protein. The table has 400,000 to 650,000 distinct CDR3 sequences, less than 25% seen once. This sample was also put to use in a study of T cells expressing NK-cell markers. This second study notes: There were a few donors in whom these clonotypes also led the CD3+CD56-NKG2C+ fraction.

The TCR comes from a woman between 18 and 29 years old in good health. Sequenced: CD4+ T cells sorted from blood.

This CDR3 reads CSASSRDRGQKQYF. The CDR3 bases are TGCAGTGCCTCGAGCCGGGACAGGGGGCAAAAGCAGTACTTC. This sequence joins TRBV20-1 and TRBJ2-7, with 12 bases matching TRBD1. The germline CDR1 and CDR2 sequences are DFQATT and SNEGSKA (reference sequence). The junction had 11 bases not matched to a gene; V was cut back by 6 bases and J by 8 bases. The length of the CDR3 is 14 residues.